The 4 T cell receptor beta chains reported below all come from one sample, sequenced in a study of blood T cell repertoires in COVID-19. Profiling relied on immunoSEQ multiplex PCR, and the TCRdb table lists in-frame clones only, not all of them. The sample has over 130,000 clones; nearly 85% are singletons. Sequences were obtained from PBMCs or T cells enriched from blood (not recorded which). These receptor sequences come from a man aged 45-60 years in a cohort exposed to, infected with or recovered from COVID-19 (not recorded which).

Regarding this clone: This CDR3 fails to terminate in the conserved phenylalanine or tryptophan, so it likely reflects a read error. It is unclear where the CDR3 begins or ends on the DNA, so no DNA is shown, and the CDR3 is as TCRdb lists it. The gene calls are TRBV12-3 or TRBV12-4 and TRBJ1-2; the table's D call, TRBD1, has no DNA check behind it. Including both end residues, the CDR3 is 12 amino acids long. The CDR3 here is CASNSWTGSPVL.

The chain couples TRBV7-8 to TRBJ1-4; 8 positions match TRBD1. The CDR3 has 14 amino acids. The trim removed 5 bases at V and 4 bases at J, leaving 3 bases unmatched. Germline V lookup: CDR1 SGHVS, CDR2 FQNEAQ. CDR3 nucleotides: TGTGCCAGCAGCCGGACAGGGCTTAATGAAAAACTGTTTTTT. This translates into CASSRTGLNEKLFF.

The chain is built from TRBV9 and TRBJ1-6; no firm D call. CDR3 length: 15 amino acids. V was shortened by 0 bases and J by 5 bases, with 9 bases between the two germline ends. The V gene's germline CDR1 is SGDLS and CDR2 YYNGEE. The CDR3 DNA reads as TGTGCCAGCAGCGTAGGTGGGCAAGATAATTCACCCCTCCACTTT. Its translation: CASSVGGQDNSPLHF.

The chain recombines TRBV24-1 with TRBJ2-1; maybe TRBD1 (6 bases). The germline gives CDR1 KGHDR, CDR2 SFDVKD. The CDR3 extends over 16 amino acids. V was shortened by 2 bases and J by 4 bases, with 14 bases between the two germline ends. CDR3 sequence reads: CATSDSGQLRYNEQFF. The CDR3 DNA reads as TGTGCCACCAGTGATTCTGGACAGCTTCGATACAATGAGCAGTTCTTC.